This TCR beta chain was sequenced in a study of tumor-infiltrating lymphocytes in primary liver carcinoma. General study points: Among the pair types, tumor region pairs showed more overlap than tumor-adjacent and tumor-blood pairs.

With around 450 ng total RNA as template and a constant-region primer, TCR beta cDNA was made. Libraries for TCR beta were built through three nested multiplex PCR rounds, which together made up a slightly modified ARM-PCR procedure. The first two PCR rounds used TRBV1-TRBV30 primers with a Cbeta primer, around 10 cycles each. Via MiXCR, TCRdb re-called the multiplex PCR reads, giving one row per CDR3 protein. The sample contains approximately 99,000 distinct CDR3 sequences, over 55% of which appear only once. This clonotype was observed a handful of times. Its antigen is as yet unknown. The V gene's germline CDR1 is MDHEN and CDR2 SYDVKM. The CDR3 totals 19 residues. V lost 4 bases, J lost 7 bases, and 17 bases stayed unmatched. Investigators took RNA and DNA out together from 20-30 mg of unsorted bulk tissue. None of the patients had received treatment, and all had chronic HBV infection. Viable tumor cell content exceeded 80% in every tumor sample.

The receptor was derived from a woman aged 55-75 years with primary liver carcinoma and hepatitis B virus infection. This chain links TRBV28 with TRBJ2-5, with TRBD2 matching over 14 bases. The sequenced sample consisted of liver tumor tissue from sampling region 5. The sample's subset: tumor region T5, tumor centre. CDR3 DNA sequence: TGTGCCAGCAGTTCCCCAGCCGGGACTAGCGGGAGCCCCGCAAGGACCCAGTACTTC. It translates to CASSSPAGTSGSPARTQYF.